Listed below are T cell receptor beta chains from one sample, sequenced in a study of T-cell reconstitution after alpha-beta-depleted transplantation in children. From the PCR reads, TCRdb called clonotypes with MiXCR, one entry per CDR3 protein. The sample has almost 250,000 distinct CDR3 sequences; about 26% are singletons. The sequencing used PBMCs, collected before TCRalphabeta/CD19-depleted stem cell transplant. The receptors shown here come from a girl aged 2-10 years with Fanconi anemia, due to receive a stem cell transplant. Each CDR3 is given with its conserved first and last residue. D genes are given only for firm matches. Where a row states a size, it is once, few, many or the class of an expanded clone; other rows omit it.

>TRBV6-5|many|TRBD1|15|TRBJ1-6
TGTGCCAGCAGTTATTCGGGACAGGGCCATACACCCCTCCACTTT
CASSYSGQGHTPLHF
>TRBV20-1|few|TRBD2|13|TRBJ2-1
TGCAGTGCTAGTCCGACTAGCCTCAATGAGCAGTTCTTC
CSASPTSLNEQFF
>TRBV7-2|few|-|15|TRBJ2-7
TGTGCCAGCAGCTTACCTAGCGTCTACTCCTACGAGCAGTACTTC
CASSLPSVYSYEQYF
>TRBV10-3|-|-|14|TRBJ2-2
TGTGCCATCAAGGCCGACTCGTACACCGGGGAGCTGTTTTTT
CAIKADSYTGELFF
>TRBV12-3/TRBV12-4|-|TRBD2|13|TRBJ2-3
TGTGCCAGCAGTACCCTGACTAGCAATACGCAGTATTTT
CASSTLTSNTQYF
>TRBV20-1|-|-|11|TRBJ1-1
TGCAGTGTCTCGTCGAGCACTGAAGCTTTCTTT
CSVSSSTEAFF
>TRBV2|-|-|15|TRBJ2-2
TGTGCCAGCAGAGGCAGGGCAGCGAACACCGGGGAGCTGTTTTTT
CASRGRAANTGELFF
>TRBV4-2|few|TRBD2|14|TRBJ2-3
TGTGCCAGCAGCCAAGAAGTAGCGGGGGATACGCAGTATTTT
CASSQEVAGDTQYF
>TRBV7-2|many|-|14|TRBJ2-1
TGTGCCAGCAGCTTAGACGGGGGATACAATGAGCAGTTCTTC
CASSLDGGYNEQFF
>TRBV4-2|many|-|15|TRBJ2-7
TGTGCCAGCAGCCAAGACCCCGGGACGCCCGGGGAGCAGTACTTC
CASSQDPGTPGEQYF
>TRBV5-4|few|TRBD1|15|TRBJ2-5
TGTGCCAGCAGCTTGCCGGGACAGGGGAGGGAGACCCAGTACTTC
CASSLPGQGRETQYF
>TRBV4-1|once|-|13|TRBJ2-2
TGCGCCAGCAGCCCGTCTGGAGCCGGGGAGCTGTTTTTT
CASSPSGAGELFF
>TRBV4-2|many|TRBD1|14|TRBJ2-7
TGTGCCAGCAGCCCTAGACAGGGTTTCTACGAGCAGTACTTC
CASSPRQGFYEQYF
>TRBV20-1|many|-|16|TRBJ2-3
TGCAGTGCTCCAGACGTCGGAAAGCAGAGCACAGATACGCAGTATTTT
CSAPDVGKQSTDTQYF
>TRBV29-1|-|-|9|TRBJ1-2
TGCAGCGTCGAGAGCCCCAGCTCCTTC
CSVESPSSF
>TRBV18|few|-|15|TRBJ2-1
TGTGCCAGCTCACCAACACCGGCCCGGATCAATGAGCAGTTCTTC
CASSPTPARINEQFF
>TRBV20-1|-|-|13|TRBJ2-7
TGCAGTGCGCACTTCGGGGGAAACTACGAGCAGTACTTC
CSAHFGGNYEQYF
>TRBV20-1|many|-|17|TRBJ1-4
TGCAGTGCTAGAGATCGTTGGACAAGGCTCCAAGAAGAAAAACTGTTTTTT
CSARDRWTRLQEEKLFF
>TRBV20-1|-|TRBD2|15|TRBJ2-7
TGCAGTGCTAGAGTTGCGGGAGGCCTCTCCTACGAGCAGTACTTC
CSARVAGGLSYEQYF
>TRBV5-1|few|TRBD2|16|TRBJ2-1
TGCGCCAGCAGCGTGACTAGCGGGAGACAGGACAATGAGCAGTTCTTC
CASSVTSGRQDNEQFF
>TRBV20-1|-|TRBD2|16|TRBJ2-5
TGCAGTGCTAGGATGACTAGCGGGAGTGTTGGAGAGACCCAGTACTTC
CSARMTSGSVGETQYF
>TRBV7-2|few|TRBD2|16|TRBJ2-7
TGTGCCAGCAGCTTAGCCTCCGGGACTAGGGCCTACGAGCAGTACTTC
CASSLASGTRAYEQYF
>TRBV5-1|few|TRBD1|16|TRBJ2-1
TGCGCCAGCAGCTCCATATACAGGGGTTGGGGAAATGAGCAGTTCTTC
CASSSIYRGWGNEQFF
>TRBV29-1|many|TRBD1|15|TRBJ2-1
TGCAGCGTTGAAGGAGAGGACAGGTACTACAATGAGCAGTTCTTC
CSVEGEDRYYNEQFF
>TRBV29-1|-|-|14|TRBJ2-1
TGCAGCGTTGAAGAGACAGACCCCTACAATGAGCAGTTCTTC
CSVEETDPYNEQFF
>TRBV6-1|-|TRBD2|15|TRBJ2-5
TGTGCCAGCAGTAGAGGACTAGCGGGGTTAGAGACCCAGTACTTC
CASSRGLAGLETQYF
>TRBV7-3|-|-|12|TRBJ2-5
TGTGCCAGCAGCTTACCTTGGGAGACCCAGTACTTC
CASSLPWETQYF
>TRBV20-1|many|-|16|TRBJ1-5
TGCAGTGCTAGGCACCCGACAGGCGGAGGGAATCAGCCCCAGCATTTT
CSARHPTGGGNQPQHF
>TRBV27|-|TRBD1|14|TRBJ1-2
TGTGCCAGCAGTCTACAGGGGGCGAGCTATGGCTACACCTTC
CASSLQGASYGYTF
>TRBV10-1|-|-|12|TRBJ2-1
TGCGCCAGCAGTGAGCCCTGGACTGAGCAGTTCTTC
CASSEPWTEQFF
>TRBV10-3|many|-|15|TRBJ2-6
TGTGCCATCAGTGATCGTGGGACTGGGGCCAACGTCCTGACTTTC
CAISDRGTGANVLTF
>TRBV11-2|many|TRBD2|15|TRBJ2-7
TGTGCCAGCAGCTTACTAGCGGGAGGGCCTTACGAGCAGTACTTC
CASSLLAGGPYEQYF
>TRBV18|few|TRBD2|15|TRBJ2-1
TGTGCCAGCTCACCACTGGAGCGGGGGCATAATGAGCAGTTCTTC
CASSPLERGHNEQFF
>TRBV27|many|TRBD2|16|TRBJ2-2
TGTGCCAGCAAGGGGCTAGCGGGAGTAAGGACCGGGGAGCTGTTTTTT
CASKGLAGVRTGELFF
>TRBV20-1|once|TRBD1|12|TRBJ2-2
TGCAGTGCTACTGCAGGGGGCGGGGAGCTGTTTTTT
CSATAGGGELFF
>TRBV29-1|many|TRBD1|14|TRBJ1-2
TGCAGCGTTGTTCGTTCGGACAGGATCTATGGCTACACCTTC
CSVVRSDRIYGYTF
>TRBV28|-|-|13|TRBJ2-7
TGTGCCAGCAGTTTTTCCCGGGCTTACGAGCAGTACTTC
CASSFSRAYEQYF
>TRBV29-1|many|-|11|TRBJ2-3
TGCAGCGTTGCGGAGGCGGATACGCAGTATTTT
CSVAEADTQYF
>TRBV7-2|few|TRBD2|14|TRBJ2-1
TGTGCCAGCAGCTTAGAAGGCCTAGCGGGGGAGCAGTTCTTC
CASSLEGLAGEQFF
>TRBV29-1|many|-|12|TRBJ1-2
TGCAGCGTTGAGGCGGGGTCCTATGGCTACACCTTC
CSVEAGSYGYTF
>TRBV29-1|many|TRBD1|12|TRBJ2-7
TGCAGCGGAGGGGACAGGGAGAGCGAGCAGTACTTC
CSGGDRESEQYF